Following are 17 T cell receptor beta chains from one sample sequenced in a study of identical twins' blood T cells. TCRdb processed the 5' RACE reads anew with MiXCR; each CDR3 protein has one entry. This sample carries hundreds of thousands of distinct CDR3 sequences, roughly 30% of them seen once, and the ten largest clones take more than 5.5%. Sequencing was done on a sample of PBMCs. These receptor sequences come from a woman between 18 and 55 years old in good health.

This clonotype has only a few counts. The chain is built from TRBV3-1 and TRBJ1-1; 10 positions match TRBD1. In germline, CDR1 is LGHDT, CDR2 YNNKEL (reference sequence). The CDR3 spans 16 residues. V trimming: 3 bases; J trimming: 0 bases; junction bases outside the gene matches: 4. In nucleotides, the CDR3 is TGTGCCAGCAGCCACCGGGACAGGGGCATGAACACTGAAGCTTTCTTT. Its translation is CASSHRDRGMNTEAFF.

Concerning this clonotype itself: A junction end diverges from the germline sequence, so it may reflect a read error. The chain's CDR3 is CSTRVGQGRDTQYF. DNA of the CDR3: TGCAGTACTAGAGTAGGCCAGGGGAGAGATACGCAGTATTTT. This sequence joins TRBV20-1 and TRBJ2-3, with D perhaps TRBD1 (6 bases). Germline CDR1 and CDR2: DFQATT and SNEGSKA (reference sequence). The CDR3 totals 14 residues.

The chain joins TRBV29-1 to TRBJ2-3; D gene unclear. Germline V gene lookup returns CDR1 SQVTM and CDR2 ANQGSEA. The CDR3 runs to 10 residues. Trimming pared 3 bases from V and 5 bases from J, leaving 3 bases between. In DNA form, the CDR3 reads TGCAGCGTTGAGAAAGATACGCAGTATTTT. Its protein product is CSVEKDTQYF.

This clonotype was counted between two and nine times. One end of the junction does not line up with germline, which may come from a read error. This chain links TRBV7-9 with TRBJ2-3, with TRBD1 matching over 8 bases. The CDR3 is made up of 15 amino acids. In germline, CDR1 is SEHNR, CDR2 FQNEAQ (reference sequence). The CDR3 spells CAGSPRLTGADTQYF. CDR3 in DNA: TGTGCCGGCAGCCCCAGATTGACAGGGGCAGATACGCAGTATTTT.

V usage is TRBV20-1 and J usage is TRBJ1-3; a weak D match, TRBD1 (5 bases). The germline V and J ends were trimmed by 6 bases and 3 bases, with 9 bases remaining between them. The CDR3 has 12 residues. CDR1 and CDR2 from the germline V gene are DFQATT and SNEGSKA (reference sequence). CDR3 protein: CSAQGSGNTIYF. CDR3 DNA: TGCAGTGCCCAGGGCAGTGGAAACACCATATATTTT.

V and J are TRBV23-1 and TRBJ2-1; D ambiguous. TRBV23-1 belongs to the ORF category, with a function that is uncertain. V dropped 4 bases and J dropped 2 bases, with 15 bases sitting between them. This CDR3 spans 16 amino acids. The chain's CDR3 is CASSPPDSHAYNEQFF. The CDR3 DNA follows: TGCGCCAGCAGTCCTCCAGACTCTCACGCCTACAATGAGCAGTTCTTC.

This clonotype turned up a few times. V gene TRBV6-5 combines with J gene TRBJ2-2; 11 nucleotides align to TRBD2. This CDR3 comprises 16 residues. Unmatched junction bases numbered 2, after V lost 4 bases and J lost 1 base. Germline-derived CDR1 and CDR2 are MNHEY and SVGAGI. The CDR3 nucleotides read TGTGCCAGCAGTTTAACTAGCGGGGGGAACACCGGGGAGCTGTTTTTT. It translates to CASSLTSGGNTGELFF.

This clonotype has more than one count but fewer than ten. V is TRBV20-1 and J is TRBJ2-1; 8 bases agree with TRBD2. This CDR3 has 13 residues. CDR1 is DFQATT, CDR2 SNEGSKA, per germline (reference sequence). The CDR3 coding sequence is TGCAGCGGGGGGGGGCCTCGCGACAATGAGCAGTTCTTC. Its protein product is CSGGGPRDNEQFF.

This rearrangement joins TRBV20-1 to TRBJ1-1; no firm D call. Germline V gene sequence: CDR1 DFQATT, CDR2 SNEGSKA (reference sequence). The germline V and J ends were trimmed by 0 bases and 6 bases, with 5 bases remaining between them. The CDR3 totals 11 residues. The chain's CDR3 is CSARDIPEAFF. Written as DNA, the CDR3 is TGCAGTGCTAGAGATATCCCTGAAGCTTTCTTT.

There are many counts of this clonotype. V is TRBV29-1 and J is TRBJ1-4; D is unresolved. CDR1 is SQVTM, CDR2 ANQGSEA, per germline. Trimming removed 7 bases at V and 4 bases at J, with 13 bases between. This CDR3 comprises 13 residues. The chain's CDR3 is CSAEARDNEKLFF. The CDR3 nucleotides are TGCAGCGCTGAGGCAAGGGATAATGAAAAACTGTTTTTT. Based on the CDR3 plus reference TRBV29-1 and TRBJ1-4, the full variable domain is SAVISQKPSRDICQRGTSLTIQCQVDSQVTMMFWYRQQPGQSLTLIATANQGSEATYESGFVIDKFPISRPNLTFSTLTVSNMSPEDSSIYLCSAEARDNEKLFFGSGTQLSVL.

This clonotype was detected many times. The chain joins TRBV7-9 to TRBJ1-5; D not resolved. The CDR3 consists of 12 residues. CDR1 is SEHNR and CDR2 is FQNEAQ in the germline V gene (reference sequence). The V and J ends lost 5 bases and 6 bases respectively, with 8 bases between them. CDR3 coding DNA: TGTGCCAGCAGCCTCGTAGGTCAGCCCCAGCATTTT. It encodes CASSLVGQPQHF.

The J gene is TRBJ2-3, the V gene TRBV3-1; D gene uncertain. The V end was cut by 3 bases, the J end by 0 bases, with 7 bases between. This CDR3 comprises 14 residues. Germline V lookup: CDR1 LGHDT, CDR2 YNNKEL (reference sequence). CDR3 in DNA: TGTGCCAGCAGCCACCACGCTAGCACAGATACGCAGTATTTT. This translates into CASSHHASTDTQYF.

In DNA, the CDR3 is TGTGCCAGCAGCTTGGGCGGAGCGGCTCAGCCCCAGCATTTT. Its protein product is CASSLGGAAQPQHF. The genes are TRBV11-2 and TRBJ1-5; D ambiguous. CDR3 size: 14 residues. Looked up from germline, CDR1 is SGHAT and CDR2 is FQNNGV. V was cut by 3 bases and J by 6 bases, with 12 bases left in between.

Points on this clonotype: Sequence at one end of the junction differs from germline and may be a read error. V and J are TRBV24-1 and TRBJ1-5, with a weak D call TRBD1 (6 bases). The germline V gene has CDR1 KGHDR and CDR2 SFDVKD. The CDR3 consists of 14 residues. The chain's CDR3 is CATSDKGGNQPQHF. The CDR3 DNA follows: TGTGCCACCAGTGATAAAGGGGGAAATCAACCCCAGCATTTT.

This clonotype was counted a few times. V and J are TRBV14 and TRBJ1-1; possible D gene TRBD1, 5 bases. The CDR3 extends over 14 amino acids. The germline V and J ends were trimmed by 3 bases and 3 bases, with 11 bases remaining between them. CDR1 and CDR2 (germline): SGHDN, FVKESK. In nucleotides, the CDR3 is TGTGCCAGCAGCCAGCATTGGGGGGACACTGAAGCTTTCTTT. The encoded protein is CASSQHWGDTEAFF.

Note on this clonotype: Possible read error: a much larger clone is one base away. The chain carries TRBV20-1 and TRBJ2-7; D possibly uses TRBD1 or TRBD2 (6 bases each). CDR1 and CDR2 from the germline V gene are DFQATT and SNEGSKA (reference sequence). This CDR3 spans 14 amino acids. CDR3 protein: CRASRSGGGNEQYF. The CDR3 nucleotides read TGCAGGGCTAGTCGATCCGGGGGCGGGAACGAGCAGTACTTC.

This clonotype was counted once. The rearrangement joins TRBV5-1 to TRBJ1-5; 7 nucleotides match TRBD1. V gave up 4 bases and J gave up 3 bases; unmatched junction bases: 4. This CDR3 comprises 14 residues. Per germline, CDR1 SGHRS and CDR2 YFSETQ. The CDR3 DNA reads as TGCGCCAGCAGCGAACAGGGGAACAATCAGCCCCAGCATTTT. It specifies CASSEQGNNQPQHF.